This T cell receptor (beta chain) was observed in a study of cytomegalovirus exposure and HLA in healthy donors. This CDR3 is 14 amino acids long. Germline V gene lookup returns CDR1 SGHRS and CDR2 YFSETQ. V gave up 7 bases and J gave up 2 bases, with 14 bases separating them. The PCR used 60 Vbeta and 13 Jbeta primers. Assay used: immunoSEQ multiplex PCR; TCRdb lists only in-frame clones, some missing. Of approximately 140,000 clones listed, around 78% are singletons. Sequenced sample: PBMCs. The V and J genes are TRBV5-1 and TRBJ2-3; the D gene is possibly TRBD1 (6 bases). The sequence came from a male donor in good health and CMV-seronegative. CDR3 region: CASSLGGFTDTQYF. The CDR3 nucleotides read TGCGCCAGCTCATTAGGGGGTTTCACAGATACGCAGTATTTT.